The present TCR beta chain was sequenced within a study of blood T cell repertoires in COVID-19. Study-level information: COVID-19 samples, acute and convalescent, were from the United States, Italy and Spain. PBMCs, B-cell-depleted T cells, or T cells provided the cDNA or gDNA that made up the material.

This CDR3 has 13 amino acids. Germline-derived CDR1 and CDR2 are MNHEY and SVGAGI. V was shortened by 7 bases and J by 1 base, with 10 bases between the two germline ends. Methods used by the authors: How many nucleated cells were present was estimated from reference gene primer amplification. Using immunoSEQ multiplex PCR, the repertoire was profiled, and TCRdb retains in-frame clones only, with some absent. Clone size and the V and J calls come from that table; the DNA yielded D and trimming. Here the sample spans around 72,000 clones, approximately 80% being singletons. This clone has ten or more counts.

This TCR derives from a woman in her 70s with acute or convalescent COVID-19. The chain joins TRBV6-5 to TRBJ1-1, with D possibly being TRBD1 (6 bases). The sample taken for sequencing was peripheral blood. The CDR3 spells CASTQGWNTEAFF. The CDR3 bases are TGTGCCAGCACCCAGGGGTGGAACACTGAAGCTTTCTTT.